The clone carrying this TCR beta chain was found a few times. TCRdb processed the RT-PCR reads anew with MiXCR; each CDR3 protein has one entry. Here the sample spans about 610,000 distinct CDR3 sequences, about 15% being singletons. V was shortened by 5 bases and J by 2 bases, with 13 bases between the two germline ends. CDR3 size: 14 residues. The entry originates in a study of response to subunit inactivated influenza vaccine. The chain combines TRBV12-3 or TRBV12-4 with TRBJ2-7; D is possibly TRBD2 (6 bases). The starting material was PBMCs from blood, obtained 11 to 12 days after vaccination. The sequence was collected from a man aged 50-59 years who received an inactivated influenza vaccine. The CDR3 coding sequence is TGTGCCAGCAGTCCCGGACTACACACCTACGAGCAGTACTTC. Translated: CASSPGLHTYEQYF.